These T cell receptor beta chains were read from a single sample in a study of T cell responses to AZD1222 COVID-19 vaccine. TCRdb's copy holds only in-frame clones and misses some; the assay was immunoSEQ multiplex PCR. The sample has around 110,000 clones, 75% to 90% seen once. Sequencing was performed on peripheral blood, taken on day 0 of MenACWY control vaccination. All receptors derive from an adult in good health. Each CDR3 is given with its conserved first and last residue. The D gene is left open where the match is weak. Clone size appears in some rows only: once, few, many, or a class for an expanded clone.

J	size	V	length	D	DNA	CDR3
TRBJ1-2	NA	TRBV7-2	13	TRBD1	TGTGCCAGCAGCCCCGACAGGGCGACTGGCTACACCTTC	CASSPDRATGYTF
TRBJ1-2	NA	TRBV7-8	16	NA	TGTGCCAGCAGCCCACGGCCGGGAGCTACTAACTATGGCTACACCTTC	CASSPRPGATNYGYTF
TRBJ1-5	NA	TRBV7-2	14	NA	TGTGCCAGCAGCTTAGGGTCGGGGGAGTGGTCCCAGCATTTT	CASSLGSGEWSQHF
TRBJ1-5	NA	TRBV19	13	TRBD1	TGTGCCAGTAGGGGGTACGGACAGGGCCCCCAGCATTTT	CASRGYGQGPQHF
TRBJ2-3	NA	TRBV11-2	13	NA	TGTGCCAGCAGCCTCCAACTAGCAGATACGCAGTATTTT	CASSLQLADTQYF
TRBJ2-1	NA	TRBV10-3	13	NA	TGTGCCATCAGTGAATCTGCATACAATGAGCAGTTCTTC	CAISESAYNEQFF
TRBJ1-6	NA	TRBV5-6	14	NA	TGTGCCAGCAGCTTTTTCAGTTATAATTCACCCCTCCACTTT	CASSFFSYNSPLHF
TRBJ1-4	NA	TRBV5-1	14	TRBD1	TGCGCCAGCGGCCAGGGGGCTACGAATGAAAAACTGTTTTTT	CASGQGATNEKLFF
TRBJ2-6	NA	TRBV14	19	TRBD2	TGTGCCAGCAGCCTCAGGCCAGCGGGGGGCTTCTCTGGGGCCAACGTCCTGACTTTC	CASSLRPAGGFSGANVLTF
TRBJ2-7	NA	TRBV10-3	11	NA	TGTGCCATCAGTAATCAGTACGAGCAGTACTTC	CAISNQYEQYF
TRBJ2-2	NA	TRBV2	16	NA	TGTGCCAGCAAGTTCGAGGACGGGGTGAACACCGGGGAGCTGTTTTTT	CASKFEDGVNTGELFF
TRBJ2-1	NA	TRBV7-2	16	NA	TGTGCCAGCAGCCCCGCGGCGGGGAAAACCTACAATGAGCAGTTCTTC	CASSPAAGKTYNEQFF
TRBJ1-2	NA	TRBV29-1	10	TRBD1	TGCAGCGTGGGGGACAGGGACTACACCTTC	CSVGDRDYTF
TRBJ1-6	NA	TRBV5-1	15	NA	TGCGCCAGCAGCCCAGTCGACGGGCGGAATTCACCCCTCCACTTT	CASSPVDGRNSPLHF
TRBJ1-2	NA	TRBV5-4	13	NA	TGTGCCAGCAGCCCCGAGGGGTTCTATGGCTACACCTTC	CASSPEGFYGYTF
TRBJ2-7	few	TRBV6-2/TRBV6-3	16	TRBD1	TGTGCCAGCAGTTACTCGGGACAGGGGCTTCGCCGCGAGCAGTACTTC	CASSYSGQGLRREQYF
TRBJ1-2	NA	TRBV27	13	NA	TGTGCCAGCAGCTCGACAGCCCTCTATGGCTACACCTTC	CASSSTALYGYTF
TRBJ1-1	NA	TRBV9	15	NA	TGTGCCAGCAGCGTAGACTCCAGGGTCGGCACTGAAGCTTTCTTT	CASSVDSRVGTEAFF
TRBJ1-2	NA	TRBV28	15	NA	TGTGCCAGCGGCGCTGGACCCTCGACCAGGCGAGGCTACACCTTC	CASGAGPSTRRGYTF
TRBJ2-3	NA	TRBV15	21	TRBD2	TGTGCCACCAGCAGGCCCCGGCCGCCGGGACTAGCGGTTGCTAGCACAGATACGCAGTATTTT	CATSRPRPPGLAVASTDTQYF
TRBJ1-6	NA	TRBV28	17	TRBD1	TGTGCCAGCAGTGATTCGACAGGGAACTCCTATAATTCACCCCTCCACTTT	CASSDSTGNSYNSPLHF
TRBJ1-2	few	TRBV3-1/TRBV3-2	13	NA	TGTGCCAGCAGCCAAGGCCTAACTGATGGCTACACCTTC	CASSQGLTDGYTF
TRBJ1-2	NA	TRBV3-1/TRBV3-2	12	NA	TGTGCCAGCAGCCTCAGTAACTATGGCTACACCTTC	CASSLSNYGYTF
TRBJ1-6	NA	TRBV4-1	16	NA	TGCGCCAGCGGCCCGGGGGGTGCGAACTATAATTCACCCCTCCACTTT	CASGPGGANYNSPLHF
TRBJ1-6	once	TRBV7-2	15	TRBD1	TGTGCCAGCAGCCCCCAAGGGGACAGGGGGGACACCCTCCACTTT	CASSPQGDRGDTLHF
TRBJ1-6	NA	TRBV30	17	NA	TGTGCCTGGAGTACGCCGGGACTCAGCTCCTATAATTCACCCCTCCACTTT	CAWSTPGLSSYNSPLHF
TRBJ2-2	NA	TRBV18	13	NA	TGTGACAGCTCACCATCGAACACCGGGGAGCTGTTTTTT	CDSSPSNTGELFF
TRBJ2-7	NA	TRBV2	14	NA	TGTGCCAGCAAGTGGACAGACACCTCCTACGAGCAGTACTTC	CASKWTDTSYEQYF
TRBJ2-7	NA	TRBV28	14	NA	TGTGCCAGCAGTTTTTCCGGGATCTGGTACGAGCAGTACTTC	CASSFSGIWYEQYF
TRBJ1-4	once	TRBV2	14	NA	TGTGCCAGCAGCGACGGGGTGGCTAATGAAAAACTGTTTTTT	CASSDGVANEKLFF
TRBJ1-2	NA	TRBV10-3	13	NA	TGTGCCATCAGTGAGCGGGACTTCACCGGCTACACCTTC	CAISERDFTGYTF
TRBJ1-2	NA	TRBV6-5	14	NA	TGTGCCAGCAGTCGTCTTGGGGGCCGCTATGGCTACACCTTC	CASSRLGGRYGYTF
TRBJ2-7	NA	TRBV2	16	TRBD2	TGTGCCAGCTATTCGGGACTAGCGGGGACCTCCTACGAGCAGTACTTC	CASYSGLAGTSYEQYF
TRBJ2-5	NA	TRBV6-2/TRBV6-3	20	TRBD2	TGTGCCAGCAGTTACTCGCCCCTGGTTAGCGGGGGGGAAACCGAAGAGACCCAGTACTTC	CASSYSPLVSGGETEETQYF
TRBJ2-7	once	TRBV4-3	15	NA	TGCGCCAGCAGCCAAGTTAGAGTCGGTCCCTACGAGCAGTACTTC	CASSQVRVGPYEQYF
TRBJ1-5	NA	TRBV19	17	TRBD1	TGTGCCAGTAGTTCCGGACAGGGGGTGTCGGGCAATCAGCCCCAGCATTTT	CASSSGQGVSGNQPQHF
TRBJ2-5	NA	TRBV21-1	17	NA	TGTGCCAGCAGCACACACTCCCGGACTAGACGGGGCGAGACCCAGTACTTC	CASSTHSRTRRGETQYF
TRBJ1-4	NA	TRBV28	15	NA	TGTGCCAGCAGGGCCAGACGGGGGTCTAATGAAAAACTGTTTTTT	CASRARRGSNEKLFF
TRBJ2-3	NA	TRBV24-1	17	TRBD2	TGTGCCACCAGTGATACCCGGGGGGGCTCGTTCCAAGATACGCAGTATTTT	CATSDTRGGSFQDTQYF
TRBJ1-1	NA	TRBV2	14	NA	TGTGCCAGCAGGGGGGGACTGTGGGAGGCTGAAGCTTTCTTT	CASRGGLWEAEAFF
TRBJ2-5	NA	TRBV7-2	15	NA	TGTGCCAGCAGCCCCCAGAAACGTAGTCAAGAGACCCAGTACTTC	CASSPQKRSQETQYF
TRBJ1-6	NA	TRBV2	15	TRBD1	TGTGCCAGCAGCCAACAGGGGGCCTATAATTCACCCCTCCACTTT	CASSQQGAYNSPLHF
TRBJ2-1	once	TRBV7-9	14	NA	TGTGCCAGCAGCTTGCCGGGGCTTTTTAATGAGCAGTTCTTC	CASSLPGLFNEQFF
TRBJ1-4	NA	TRBV4-1	15	TRBD1	TGCGCCAGCAGCCAAGACAGGGGGCTATATGAAAAACTGTTTTTT	CASSQDRGLYEKLFF
TRBJ1-1	NA	TRBV9	15	NA	TGTGCCAGCAGCGAAACAGGGTCGGGAGCCTCTGAAGCTTTCTTT	CASSETGSGASEAFF
TRBJ2-3	NA	TRBV7-3	17	NA	TGTGCCAGCAGCTTGCTTCCCAGGGGCCGAGGGGTAGATACGCAGTATTTT	CASSLLPRGRGVDTQYF
TRBJ1-1	NA	TRBV6-5	15	NA	TGTGCCAGCAGTTACGAGGGGATAGTGAACACTGAAGCTTTCTTT	CASSYEGIVNTEAFF
TRBJ2-5	NA	TRBV30	16	TRBD2	TGTGCCTGGAGCAGGGGCCGCGGGGGGGCCCAAGAGACCCAGTACTTC	CAWSRGRGGAQETQYF
TRBJ2-3	NA	TRBV27	15	NA	TGTGCCAGCAGTTTATCCCCGGATGGGACAGATACGCAGTATTTT	CASSLSPDGTDTQYF
TRBJ1-2	NA	TRBV24-1	15	NA	TGTGCCACCAGTGATCAAAACTCCAGGACACAAGGCTACACCTTC	CATSDQNSRTQGYTF
TRBJ2-5	NA	TRBV11-2	13	TRBD1	TGTGCCAGCAGCCGGGACAGGAAAGAGACCCAGTACTTC	CASSRDRKETQYF
TRBJ1-1	NA	TRBV5-1	13	NA	TGCGCCAGCAGCTTGGCCAAGGGCACTGAAGCTTTCTTT	CASSLAKGTEAFF
TRBJ2-1	NA	TRBV7-2	15	TRBD2	TGTGCCAGCAGCTTAGAGCCCGGGACTAGCCACCCCCCGTTCTTC	CASSLEPGTSHPPFF
TRBJ1-1	few	TRBV5-5	15	NA	TGTGCCAGCAGCCCTGGGATGGGCCCCAACACTGAAGCTTTCTTT	CASSPGMGPNTEAFF